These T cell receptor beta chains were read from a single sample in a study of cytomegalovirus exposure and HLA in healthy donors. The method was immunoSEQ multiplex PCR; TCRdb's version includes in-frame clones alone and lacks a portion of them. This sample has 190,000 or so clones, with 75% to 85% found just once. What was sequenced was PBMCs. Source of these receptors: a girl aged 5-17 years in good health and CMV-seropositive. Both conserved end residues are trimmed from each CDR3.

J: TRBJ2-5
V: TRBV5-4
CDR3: ASSLGLAGIQETQY

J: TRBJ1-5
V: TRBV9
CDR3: ASSVGTNSNQPQH

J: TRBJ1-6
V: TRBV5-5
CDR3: ASSRREDRGVSPLH

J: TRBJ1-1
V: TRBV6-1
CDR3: ASSEQQGNTEAF

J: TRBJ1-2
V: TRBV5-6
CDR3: ASSSWTVPGYGYT

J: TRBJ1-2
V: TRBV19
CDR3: ASSPRGDGYT

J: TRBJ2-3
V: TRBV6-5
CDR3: ASRGLAENTQY

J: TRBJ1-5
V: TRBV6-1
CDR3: ASSELASNQPQH

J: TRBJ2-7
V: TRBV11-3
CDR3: ASRSGGYEQY

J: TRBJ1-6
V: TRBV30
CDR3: AWSQGAGGSPLH

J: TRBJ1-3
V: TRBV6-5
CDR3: ASSSGIAGNTIY

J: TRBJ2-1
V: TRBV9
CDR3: ASSDTGTSIPVTNSEQF

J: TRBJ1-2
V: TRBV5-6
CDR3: ASSTGTFGYT

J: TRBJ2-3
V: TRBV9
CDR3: ASSVSGGGGTDTQY

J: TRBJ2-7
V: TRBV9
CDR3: ASSDGQGIVQY

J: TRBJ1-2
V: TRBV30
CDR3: AWSVVSNGYT

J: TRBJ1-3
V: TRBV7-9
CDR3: ASSLDPPGVSGNTIY

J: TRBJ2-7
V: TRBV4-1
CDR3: ASSQVRGGGYYEQY

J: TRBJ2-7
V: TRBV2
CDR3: ASSRRERGTGGSYEQY

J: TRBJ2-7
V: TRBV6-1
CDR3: ASSESGGPPLEYEQY

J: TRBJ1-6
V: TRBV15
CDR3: ATRDFSNSPLH

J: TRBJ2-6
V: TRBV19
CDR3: ASRGSGANVLT

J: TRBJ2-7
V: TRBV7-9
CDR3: ASMPGVGQKIQYEQY

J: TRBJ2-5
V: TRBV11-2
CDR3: ASSLRLGQETQY

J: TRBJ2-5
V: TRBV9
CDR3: ASSPQREETQY

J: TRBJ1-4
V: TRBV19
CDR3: ASSIQGGGEKLF

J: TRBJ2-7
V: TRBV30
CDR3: AWSGTASVQY

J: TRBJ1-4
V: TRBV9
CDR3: ASSAGQGASREKLF

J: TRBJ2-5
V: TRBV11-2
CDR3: ASSLRASGGPRGETQY

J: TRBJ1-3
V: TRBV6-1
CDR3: ASSVLDSEKAIY

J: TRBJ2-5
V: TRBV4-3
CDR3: ASSQTYGETQY

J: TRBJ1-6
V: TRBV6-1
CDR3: ASSEAGDRSPYNSPLH

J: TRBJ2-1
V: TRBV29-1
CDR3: SVGSGGDYNEQF

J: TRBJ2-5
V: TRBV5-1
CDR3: ASSLSSGGAETQY

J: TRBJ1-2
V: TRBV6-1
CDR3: ASSEEYRDSPSDGYT

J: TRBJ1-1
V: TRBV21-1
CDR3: ASSKGIKSGQGYTEAF

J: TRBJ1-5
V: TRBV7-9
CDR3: ASSLGQGNQPQH

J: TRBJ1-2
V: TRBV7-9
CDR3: ASSLAHFATEFLYYGYT

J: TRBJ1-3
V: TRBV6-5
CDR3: ASRDRGYGNTIY

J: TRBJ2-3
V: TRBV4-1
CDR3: ASSQVPDRGPDTQY

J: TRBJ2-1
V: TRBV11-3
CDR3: ASSLGGGNEQF

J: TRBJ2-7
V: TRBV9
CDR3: ASSPRVGGTYEQY

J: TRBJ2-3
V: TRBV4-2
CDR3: ASSPYDRGSTDTQY

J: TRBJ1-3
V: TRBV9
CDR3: ASSVVGDTIY

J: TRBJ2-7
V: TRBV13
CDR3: ASSLKAGDLYEQY

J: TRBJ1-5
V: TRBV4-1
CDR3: ASSREDRGQPQH

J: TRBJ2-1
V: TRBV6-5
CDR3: ASSTTGGVYNEQF

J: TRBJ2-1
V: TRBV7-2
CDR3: ASSLVAGEYNEQF